Below, 26 T cell receptor beta chains from the same sample are listed, as sequenced in a study of blood T cell repertoires in COVID-19. The table came from immunoSEQ multiplex PCR; TCRdb's copy has only in-frame clones and leaves some out. The sample records 250,000 or so clones, more than 65% being singletons. Material for sequencing was PBMCs or T cells enriched from blood (not recorded which). These receptors all stem from a man aged 45 to 65 who had recovered from COVID-19.

This clone was recorded only once. The genes are TRBV18 and TRBJ1-1, with no clear D. CDR1 KGHSH and CDR2 LQKENI come from the germline V gene. The CDR3 is 13 residues long. V lost 2 bases and J lost 5, with 9 bases in between. The CDR3: CASSPGSRTEAFF. DNA for the CDR3: TGTGCCAGCTCACCAGGGTCGAGGACTGAAGCTTTCTTT.

This clone was seen only a few times. This sequence joins TRBV7-3 and TRBJ2-1, with D tentatively TRBD2 (5 bases). Germline CDR1 SGHTA, CDR2 FQGTGA. The CDR3 loop spans 16 amino acids. The V end lost 5 bases, the J end lost 0 bases, and 14 bases lay between the germline ends. Written as DNA, the CDR3 is TGTGCCAGCAGCCTAAGTGCGGGCAGCTCCTACAATGAGCAGTTCTTC. Amino acids: CASSLSAGSSYNEQFF.

In this sample, this clone turned up a few times. The chain links TRBV5-5 to TRBJ1-3, with D perhaps TRBD1 (5 bases). Per germline, CDR1 SGHKS and CDR2 YYEKEE (reference sequence). Trimming pared 4 bases from V and 4 bases from J, leaving 15 bases between. This CDR3 contains 15 residues. CDR3 amino acids: CASSPEGRVGNTIYF. The DNA of the CDR3 is TGTGCCAGCAGCCCGGAGGGCAGGGTCGGAAACACCATATATTTT.

The chain joins TRBV2 to TRBJ1-5; no reliable D call. Between the trimmed V and J ends, which lost 7 bases and 2 bases, there was a span of 15 bases. The CDR3 spans 15 residues. Germline-derived CDR1 and CDR2 are SNHLY and FYNNEI. CDR3 region: CASTQVPWGNQPQHF. CDR3 DNA sequence: TGTGCCAGCACGCAGGTCCCATGGGGCAATCAGCCCCAGCATTTT.

The V call is TRBV9, the J call TRBJ1-6, with D uncertain. CDR1 is SGDLS, CDR2 YYNGEE, per germline. Trimming took 4 bases from V and 6 from J, leaving 11 bases between them. The CDR3 is made up of 14 amino acids. CDR3 protein: CASSREVSNSPLHF. DNA of the CDR3: TGTGCCAGCAGCAGGGAGGTGTCTAATTCACCCCTCCACTTT.

This clone was recorded a few times. The chain is built from TRBV18 and TRBJ1-2; tentatively, D is TRBD1 (5 bases). CDR3 length: 12 residues. Trimming left V 2 bases short and J 6 bases short, with 7 bases between. Germline loops: CDR1 KGHSH, CDR2 LQKENI. The CDR3 loop reads CASSPAGDGYTF. CDR3 DNA sequence: TGTGCCAGCTCACCAGCGGGGGATGGCTACACCTTC.

V gene TRBV30 combines with J gene TRBJ1-5; tentatively, D is TRBD1 (5 bases). Looked up from germline, CDR1 is GTSNPN and CDR2 is SVGIG (reference sequence). With 8 bases removed from V and 3 bases from J, the gap between germline ends came to 17 bases. The CDR3 is made up of 14 amino acids. The CDR3 DNA follows: TGTGCCCTTCAAGTTGGGGCTTACAATCAGCCCCAGCATTTT. Protein product: CALQVGAYNQPQHF.

This clone appeared once. The CDR3 nucleotides are TGTGCCAGCAGCTCCTATAGCGCGACTCTTGGAGGGGAGCTGTTTTTT. It codes for CASSSYSATLGGELFF. This chain joins TRBV7-3 and TRBJ2-2, with D tentatively TRBD2 (5 bases). Per the germline V gene, CDR1 is SGHTA and CDR2 is FQGTGA. V was trimmed by 4 bases and J by 8 bases, leaving 20 bases between them. This CDR3 is 16 amino acids long.

V usage is TRBV28 and J usage is TRBJ2-7; 7 positions agree with TRBD1. The CDR3 loop spans 13 amino acids. Germline loops: CDR1 MDHEN, CDR2 SYDVKM. V shed 6 bases and J 3 bases; nucleotides not matched to a gene: 5. CDR3: CASRRRQGYEQYF. DNA for the CDR3: TGTGCCAGCAGGCGTCGACAGGGCTACGAGCAGTACTTC.

The genes are TRBV27 and TRBJ1-5, with D possibly being TRBD1 (6 bases). Trimming stripped 0 bases from V and 0 bases from J, with 9 bases between. The CDR3 has 16 residues. CDR1 is MNHEY, CDR2 SMNVEV, per germline (reference sequence). CDR3 residues: CASSLSTGPSNQPQHF. CDR3 coding DNA: TGTGCCAGCAGTTTATCGACAGGTCCTAGCAATCAGCCCCAGCATTTT.

The chain links TRBV3-1 (or the pseudogene TRBV3-2) to TRBJ1-2, with 7 bases identical to TRBD1. V lost 1 base, J lost 6 bases, and 2 bases stayed unmatched. Germline V gene sequence: CDR1 LGHDT, CDR2 YNNKEL (reference sequence). This CDR3 spans 13 amino acids. Written as DNA, the CDR3 is TGTGCCAGCAGCCAAGGACAGGGCCATGGCTACACCTTC. Translating it yields CASSQGQGHGYTF.

The V call is TRBV5-1, the J call TRBJ2-7, with TRBD1 matching over 8 bases. The CDR3 covers 13 residues. Germline values: CDR1 SGHRS, CDR2 YFSETQ. Trimming at V came to 3 bases and at J to 3 bases, leaving 2 bases not matched to a gene. DNA for the CDR3: TGCGCCAGCAGCTACGGGACAGGCTACGAGCAGTACTTC. Residues: CASSYGTGYEQYF.

The genes are TRBV9 and TRBJ2-7, with 8 nucleotides matching TRBD1. Germline V gene lookup returns CDR1 SGDLS and CDR2 YYNGEE. Trimming removed 4 bases from V and 3 bases from J; junction bases left unmatched: 9. CDR3 length equals 15 residues. DNA of the CDR3: TGTGCCAGCAGCCCCTCCGGGACAGGTCACTACGAGCAGTACTTC. Protein product: CASSPSGTGHYEQYF. The full variable domain, its missing parts supplied by reference TRBV9 and TRBJ2-7, is DSGVTQTPKHLITATGQRVTLRCSPRSGDLSVYWYQQSLDQGLQFLIQYYNGEERAKGNILERFSAQQFPDLHSELNLSSLELGDSALYFCASSPSGTGHYEQYFGPGTRLTVT.

This chain connects TRBV28 to TRBJ1-3; TRBD1 agrees at 10 bases. The CDR3 has 13 amino acids. The V gene's germline CDR1 is MDHEN and CDR2 SYDVKM. V shed 7 bases and J 5 bases; nucleotides not matched to a gene: 2. The CDR3 spells CASKDRGRNTIYF. The CDR3 coding sequence is TGTGCCAGCAAGGACAGGGGGAGAAACACCATATATTTT.

Concerning this clone itself: Compared with germline, one end of the junction differs, possibly owing to a read error. Here the CDR3 reads CASTLYGFDTANEKLFF. CDR3 sequence (DNA): TGTGCCAGCACCTTATACGGGTTTGATACGGCTAATGAAAAACTGTTTTTT. The chain couples TRBV7-9 to TRBJ1-4; D gene uncertain. CDR3 length equals 17 residues. CDR1 and CDR2 from the germline V gene are SEHNR and FQNEAQ (reference sequence).

The chain combines TRBV5-1 with TRBJ2-7; D is perhaps TRBD1 (5 bases). Trimming pared 7 bases from V and 2 bases from J, leaving 10 bases between. The length of the CDR3 is 12 residues. CDR1 is SGHRS, CDR2 YFSETQ, per germline. In DNA, the CDR3 is TGCGCCAGCGGCGAAGGGGCCTACGAGCAGTACTTC. It translates to CASGEGAYEQYF.

The gene calls are TRBV6-5 and TRBJ1-2, with 7 positions matching TRBD1. After removal of 0 bases from V and 7 bases from J, the junction contained 5 bases not matched to a gene. Per germline, CDR1 MNHEY and CDR2 SVGAGI. The CDR3 loop spans 14 amino acids. The CDR3 bases are TGTGCCAGCAGTTACTCTGACAGGGCTTCTGGCTACACCTTC. Its translation: CASSYSDRASGYTF.

This chain uses TRBV2 with TRBJ2-3; 8 nucleotides match TRBD1. Germline CDR1 SNHLY, CDR2 FYNNEI. V was pared by 7 bases and J by 2 bases, with 8 bases of the junction left unmatched. The CDR3 spans 15 residues. The CDR3 DNA sequence: TGTGCCAGCACGGGACCGGGACAGGTCACAGATACGCAGTATTTT. Translating gives CASTGPGQVTDTQYF. The whole variable domain, filled in from reference TRBV2 and TRBJ2-3, reads EPEVTQTPSHQVTQMGQEVILRCVPISNHLYFYWYRQILGQKVEFLVSFYNNEISEKSEIFDDQFSVERPDGSNFTLKIRSTKLEDSAMYFCASTGPGQVTDTQYFGPGTRLTVL.

The chain carries TRBV7-6 and TRBJ1-1; the match to TRBD1 covers 7 bases. The V gene's germline CDR1 is SGHVS and CDR2 FNYEAQ. The CDR3 is 15 amino acids. Losses at the gene ends were 5 bases for V and 0 bases for J; bases not matched to a gene: 6. Here the CDR3 DNA reads TGTGCCAGCAGCAGTGGACAGGTACTGAACACTGAAGCTTTCTTT. It translates to CASSSGQVLNTEAFF.

The CDR3 here is CASSWWESQVTTDTQYF. CDR3 sequence (DNA): TGCGCCAGCAGCTGGTGGGAGTCTCAAGTTACCACAGATACGCAGTATTTT. This chain connects TRBV5-1 to TRBJ2-3; a possible D gene is TRBD2 (5 bases). This CDR3 is 17 amino acids long. Germline loops: CDR1 SGHRS, CDR2 YFSETQ. The V end lost 3 bases, the J end lost 2 bases, and 19 bases lay between the germline ends.

The gene calls are TRBV7-9 and TRBJ2-7; TRBD1 agrees at 11 bases. Germline assignment: CDR1 SEHNR and CDR2 FQNEAQ (reference sequence). The V segment lost 5 bases and the J segment 3 bases; nucleotides outside the gene matches: 12. This CDR3 has 17 amino acids. In DNA form, the CDR3 reads TGTGCCAGCAGCCCTGGGACAGGGGGTTCGAAAATCTACGAGCAGTACTTC. Protein: CASSPGTGGSKIYEQYF.

This sequence joins TRBV12-3 or TRBV12-4 and TRBJ2-2; 7 nucleotides align to TRBD2. V was clipped by 7 bases and J by 7 bases; unmatched bases: 6. The CDR3 is 13 residues long. CDR3 bases: TGTGCCAGCATGGGCGGGAGCGTCGGGGAGCTGTTTTTT. This gives the protein CASMGGSVGELFF.

V and J are TRBV10-1 and TRBJ2-1; TRBD2 agrees at 13 bases. CDR3 length equals 18 residues. V gave up 3 bases and J gave up 1 base; unmatched junction bases: 6. Germline V lookup: CDR1 WNHNN, CDR2 SYGVQD (reference sequence). Here the CDR3 DNA reads TGCGCCAGCAGTGAAAAGACTAGCGGGAGGCGGTCCTACAATGAGCAGTTCTTC. Its translation is CASSEKTSGRRSYNEQFF.

The chain has TRBV10-1 and TRBJ2-2; 7 nucleotides match TRBD1. This CDR3 region has 15 residues. The J segment lost 3 bases and the V segment lost 3 bases, leaving 4 bases of the junction unmatched. CDR1 is WNHNN, CDR2 SYGVQD, per germline (reference sequence). CDR3: CASSDRDRYTGELFF. DNA of the CDR3: TGCGCCAGCAGTGACCGGGACAGATACACCGGGGAGCTGTTTTTT.

The rearrangement links TRBV3-1 (or the pseudogene TRBV3-2) to TRBJ1-1; TRBD1 matches 9 bases. The CDR3 sequence is 15 residues long. Germline values: CDR1 LGHDT, CDR2 YNNKEL (reference sequence). Trimming removed 4 bases from V and 6 bases from J; junction bases left unmatched: 9. CDR3: CASSPTGTGSAEAFF. The CDR3 nucleotides are TGTGCCAGCAGCCCCACCGGGACAGGGAGTGCTGAAGCTTTCTTT.

This chain uses TRBV5-1 with TRBJ1-1; 7 positions agree with TRBD1. Germline CDR1 is SGHRS and CDR2 is YFSETQ. The CDR3 runs to 15 residues. The junction had 10 bases not matched to a gene; V was cut back by 2 bases and J by 6 bases. The CDR3 loop reads CASSLQEQGTAEAFF. CDR3 nucleotides: TGCGCCAGCAGCTTACAGGAACAGGGGACCGCTGAAGCTTTCTTT. Full variable domain (outside the CDR3, taken from reference TRBV5-1 and TRBJ1-1): KAGVTQTPRYLIKTRGQQVTLSCSPISGHRSVSWYQQTPGQGLQFLFEYFSETQRNKGNFPGRFSGRQFSNSRSEMNVSTLELGDSALYLCASSLQEQGTAEAFFGQGTRLTVV.